Presented here are 20 T cell receptor beta chains from one specimen sequenced in a study of tissue T cells after allogeneic stem cell transplantation. Libraries were prepared by immunoSEQ multiplex PCR; TCRdb keeps only in-frame clonotypes and omits some of them. Of under 7,500 clones in the sample, roughly 60% are singletons; the top ten hold 20% to 25%. The material sequenced was duodenum tissue, taken at autopsy. These TCRs come from a female donor older than 55 with lung cancer.

The chain couples TRBV6-5 to TRBJ1-2, with D perhaps TRBD1 (5 bases). Trimming shortened V by 7 bases and J by 4 bases, and 16 bases separated the two germline ends. The CDR3 extends over 14 amino acids. Germline V gives CDR1 MNHEY, CDR2 SVGAGI. CDR3 region: CASNRGVSAYGYTF. Written as DNA, the CDR3 is TGTGCCAGCAACCGGGGGGTTTCAGCCTATGGCTACACCTTC.

This chain joins TRBV2 and TRBJ2-2, with D maybe TRBD2 (6 bases). Germline values: CDR1 SNHLY, CDR2 FYNNEI. The CDR3 is made up of 13 amino acids. With 2 bases removed from V and 6 bases from J, the gap between germline ends came to 7 bases. The CDR3 here is CASSEWGAGELFF. Here the CDR3 DNA reads TGTGCCAGCAGTGAATGGGGGGCCGGGGAGCTGTTTTTT.

This clone was seen only a few times. Other DNA sequences in this specimen translate into the identical CDR3. The chain combines TRBV30 with TRBJ1-1, with D hard to call. Looked up from germline, CDR1 is GTSNPN and CDR2 is SVGIG (reference sequence). This CDR3 spans 9 amino acids. Trimming pared 2 bases from V and 8 bases from J, leaving 3 bases between. CDR3 region: CAWSREAFF. The CDR3 nucleotides read TGTGCCTGGAGTAGGGAAGCTTTCTTT.

This clone was detected a few times. The chain links TRBV11-2 to TRBJ1-1, with D maybe TRBD1 (5 bases). V was clipped by 3 bases and J by 1 base, with 9 bases between them. The germline gives CDR1 SGHAT, CDR2 FQNNGV. There are 14 residues in the CDR3. The CDR3, as DNA: TGTGCCAGCAGCTTGTTTACAGGGAACACTGAAGCTTTCTTT. Protein: CASSLFTGNTEAFF.

The chain joins TRBV29-1 to TRBJ1-3, with 11 bases identical to TRBD1. CDR3 length: 13 amino acids. Per the germline V gene, CDR1 is SQVTM and CDR2 is ANQGSEA. V lost 7 bases and J lost 4; bases outside the gene matches: 3. The CDR3 protein is CSGGQGAGNTIYF. The CDR3 nucleotides are TGCAGCGGTGGACAGGGGGCCGGAAACACCATATATTTT.

This chain connects TRBV7-8 to TRBJ2-1; 9 bases agree with TRBD2. Germline lookup yields CDR1 SGHVS and CDR2 FQNEAQ. The CDR3 has 18 amino acids. Trimming removed 5 bases from V and 0 bases from J; junction bases left unmatched: 11. The CDR3 sequence is CASSPGALAGISYNEQFF. For the CDR3, the DNA is TGTGCCAGCAGCCCTGGGGCGCTAGCGGGAATCTCCTACAATGAGCAGTTCTTC. Supplemented by reference TRBV7-8 and TRBJ2-1, the full variable domain reads GAGVSQSPRYKVAKRGQDVALRCDPISGHVSLFWYQQALGQGPEFLTYFQNEAQLDKSGLPSDRFFAERPEGSVSTLKIQRTQQEDSAVYLCASSPGALAGISYNEQFFGPGTRLTVL.

J is TRBJ2-1 and V is TRBV30; the D call may be TRBD1 or TRBD2 (5 bases each). CDR1 and CDR2 (germline): GTSNPN, SVGIG (reference sequence). Trimming removed 3 bases from V and 9 bases from J, with 21 bases in between. This CDR3 comprises 15 residues. The CDR3 protein is CAWSQPGRTSGEQFF. As DNA, the CDR3 is TGTGCCTGGAGCCAGCCGGGACGCACTTCTGGTGAGCAGTTCTTC.

J is TRBJ1-1 and V is TRBV6-1; D is ambiguous. The CDR3 consists of 14 residues. Germline CDR1 MNHNS, CDR2 SASEGT. Trimming pared 3 bases from V and 0 bases from J, leaving 8 bases between. The CDR3 nucleotides are TGTGCCAGCAGTGATGATATCCTGAACACTGAAGCTTTCTTT. This sequence encodes CASSDDILNTEAFF.

The chain combines TRBV29-1 with TRBJ1-1; D call uncertain. Trimming cost V 3 bases and J 3 bases, with 11 bases left between them. The CDR3 consists of 13 residues. Germline lookup yields CDR1 SQVTM and CDR2 ANQGSEA. This CDR3 is CSVEETFHTEAFF. Written as DNA, the CDR3 is TGCAGCGTTGAGGAGACATTTCACACTGAAGCTTTCTTT.

J is TRBJ2-3 and V is TRBV11-3; D may be TRBD2 (5 bases). CDR3 length: 14 amino acids. Trimming cost V 6 bases and J 3 bases, with 13 bases left between them. Germline assignment: CDR1 SGHNT and CDR2 YENEEA. In DNA, the CDR3 is TGTGCCAGCAGATGGGTAGCGAGTACAGATACGCAGTATTTT. It translates to CASRWVASTDTQYF.

This chain connects TRBV20-1 to TRBJ1-2, with D maybe TRBD1 (6 bases). V lost 4 bases and J lost 8, with 11 bases in between. Looked up from germline, CDR1 is DFQATT and CDR2 is SNEGSKA (reference sequence). The CDR3 contains 11 residues. Here the CDR3 reads CSATQGEGYTF. CDR3 coding DNA: TGCAGTGCTACACAGGGAGAGGGCTACACCTTC.

This clone was seen a handful of times. The V gene is TRBV19, the J gene TRBJ1-5, with D perhaps TRBD1 (5 bases). The V and J ends lost 7 bases and 9 bases respectively, with 16 bases between them. The CDR3 length is 13 residues. Per the germline V gene, CDR1 is LNHDA and CDR2 is SQIVND (reference sequence). The DNA for the CDR3 is TGTGCCAGTAATGGGAGACAGAGGGGGCCCCAGCATTTT. Its protein is CASNGRQRGPQHF.

The chain links TRBV2 to TRBJ1-6, with D uncertain. Deletions cut 7 bases from V and 4 bases from J, with 14 bases between. The germline V gene encodes CDR1 SNHLY and CDR2 FYNNEI. The CDR3 length is 15 residues. In DNA, the CDR3 is TGTGCCAGCAATCTTCCGGGCCAATATAATTCACCCCTCCACTTT. It translates to CASNLPGQYNSPLHF.

The rearrangement joins TRBV5-1 to TRBJ1-2; tentatively, D is TRBD1 (6 bases). Germline V gene sequence: CDR1 SGHRS, CDR2 YFSETQ. The CDR3 loop spans 17 amino acids. Trimming removed 4 bases at V and 4 bases at J, with 23 bases between. CDR3 residues: CASSSAGGPTGAYGYTF. The CDR3 DNA is TGCGCCAGCAGCAGCGCCGGGGGGCCCACGGGAGCCTATGGCTACACCTTC.

J is TRBJ2-3 and V is TRBV3-1 (or the pseudogene TRBV3-2); the D gene is possibly TRBD2 (5 bases). CDR3 length equals 14 residues. Germline lookup yields CDR1 LGHDT and CDR2 YNNKEL (reference sequence). The V end lost 5 bases, the J end lost 7 bases, and 16 bases lay between the germline ends. The DNA of the CDR3 is TGTGCCAGCAGCTTTCCCCCCGGGGAGAATACGCAGTATTTT. This codes for CASSFPPGENTQYF.

The J gene is TRBJ2-3, the V gene TRBV14, with D perhaps TRBD1 or TRBD2 (6 bases each). The CDR3 is made up of 12 amino acids. The V gene's germline CDR1 is SGHDN and CDR2 FVKESK. Trimming shortened V by 6 bases and J by 11 bases, and 15 bases separated the two germline ends. CDR3 nucleotide sequence: TGTGCCAGCAGATCTACAGGGAGGAGGCAGTATTTT. This translates into CASRSTGRRQYF.

This chain links TRBV29-1 with TRBJ1-1; D remains ambiguous. This CDR3 has 11 residues. With 5 bases removed from V and 6 bases from J, the gap between germline ends came to 10 bases. CDR1 is SQVTM and CDR2 is ANQGSEA in the germline V gene. This CDR3 is CSVRREAEAFF. CDR3 in DNA: TGCAGCGTTAGGAGAGAAGCTGAAGCTTTCTTT.

This clone rates as medium-sized. The chain employs TRBV6-6 and TRBJ2-6; D may be TRBD1 (6 bases). V dropped 7 bases and J dropped 2 bases, with 12 bases sitting between them. The CDR3 is 15 amino acids. Germline CDR1 MNHNY, CDR2 SVGAGI (reference sequence). The CDR3 DNA follows: TGTGCCAGCAACAGGGATAAGACTGGGGCCAACGTCCTGACTTTC. Its protein product is CASNRDKTGANVLTF.

This chain links TRBV28 with TRBJ1-2; 7 nucleotides agree with TRBD1. V lost 9 bases, J lost 5 bases, and 12 bases stayed unmatched. Germline V CDR1 and CDR2: MDHEN, SYDVKM. This CDR3 spans 14 amino acids. The CDR3 is CASSRASRGYGYTF. CDR3 in DNA: TGTGCCAGTTCCCGGGCCTCCAGGGGGTATGGCTACACCTTC.

The rearrangement joins TRBV7-9 to TRBJ2-4; 16 nucleotides match TRBD2. This CDR3 has 17 amino acids. CDR1 and CDR2 (germline): SEHNR, FQNEAQ (reference sequence). With 6 bases clipped from V and 8 bases from J, the junction kept 10 bases outside the gene matches. CDR3 amino acids: CASSSGTSGRAGDIQYF. For the CDR3, the DNA is TGTGCCAGCAGTTCCGGGACTAGCGGGAGGGCCGGAGACATTCAGTACTTC.